This T cell receptor (beta chain) derives from a study of identical twins. This clonotype has a count of ten or more. TCRdb processed the 5' RACE reads anew with MiXCR; each CDR3 protein has one entry. The sample contains a few hundred thousand distinct CDR3 sequences, 9.6% of which appear only once. Germline V CDR1 and CDR2: SGHVS, FQNEAQ. V was cut by 4 bases and J by 7 bases, with 16 bases left in between. The CDR3 runs to 14 residues. Separately, the same data were catalogued under a study of yellow fever vaccine responses in identical twins.

This receptor was obtained from a woman aged 18-35 years in good health. The sequenced sample was PBMCs. V is TRBV7-8 and J is TRBJ2-5; D is ambiguous. CDR3 in amino acids: CASSWSQSSVTQYF. Written as DNA, the CDR3 is TGTGCCAGCAGCTGGTCCCAGTCTTCGGTGACCCAGTACTTC. The full variable domain, rest sourced from reference TRBV7-8 and TRBJ2-5, is GAGVSQSPRYKVAKRGQDVALRCDPISGHVSLFWYQQALGQGPEFLTYFQNEAQLDKSGLPSDRFFAERPEGSVSTLKIQRTQQEDSAVYLCASSWSQSSVTQYFGPGTRLLVL.